This entry lists 4 T cell receptor beta chains sequenced from one sample in a study of cytomegalovirus exposure and HLA in healthy donors (dated by TCRdb to 2016 to 2017). Libraries were constructed by the immunoSEQ multiplex PCR assay. For the multiplex PCR, a mixture combining 60 forward primers for TCR Vbeta segments and 13 reverse primers for TCR Jbeta segments was used. Entries here come from immuneACCESS through TCRdb and include only in-frame sequences with V and J called. Some clones fail to appear in such tables; in the studies checked, an unresolved V gene covers under half of the shortfall, and the cause of the remainder is unknown. In this sample the table shows about 140,000 clones, roughly 87% of which occur a single time. The top ten clones comprise roughly 0.5% of the sample. What was sequenced was PBMCs. Receptors were obtained from a woman in her 40s in good health and CMV-seronegative.

J is TRBJ1-5 and V is TRBV30, with unresolved D. Trimming cost V 0 bases and J 4 bases, with 7 bases left between them. The germline CDR1 and CDR2 sequences are GTSNPN and SVGIG (reference sequence). This CDR3 is built from 13 residues. CDR3 region: CAWSVSGNQPQHF. CDR3 DNA: TGTGCCTGGAGTGTATCCGGTAATCAGCCCCAGCATTTT.

V is TRBV6-5 and J is TRBJ1-1; the D gene is possibly TRBD1 (6 bases). This CDR3 is 13 amino acids long. Germline V CDR1 and CDR2: MNHEY, SVGAGI. Between the trimmed V and J ends, which lost 5 bases and 5 bases, there was a span of 12 bases. CDR3 sequence (DNA): TGTGCCAGCAGTGTATACAGGGAAACTGAAGCTTTCTTT. This encodes CASSVYRETEAFF.

This chain links TRBV11-3 with TRBJ2-2, with 7 positions matching TRBD2. CDR1 is SGHNT, CDR2 YENEEA, per germline. This CDR3 region has 15 residues. The V segment lost 1 base and the J segment 1 base; nucleotides outside the gene matches: 0. DNA of the CDR3: TGTGCCAGCAGCTTAGGCGGGAGGAACACCGGGGAGCTGTTTTTT. It specifies CASSLGGRNTGELFF. Full variable domain (remainder filled in from reference TRBV11-3 and TRBJ2-2): EAGVVQSPRYKIIEKKQPVAFWCNPISGHNTLYWYLQNLGQGPELLIRYENEEAVDDSQLPKDRFSAERLKGVDSTLKIQPAELGDSAVYLCASSLGGRNTGELFFGEGSRLTVL.

The V and J genes are TRBV2 and TRBJ1-3; D gene uncertain. The CDR3 has 12 residues. Germline-derived CDR1 and CDR2 are SNHLY and FYNNEI. V lost 4 bases, J lost 6 bases, and 7 bases lay in between. For the CDR3, the DNA is TGTGCCAGCAGTGTTCAGGAAAACACCATATATTTT. Residues: CASSVQENTIYF. Using reference TRBV2 and TRBJ1-3 for the parts outside the CDR3, the full variable domain is EPEVTQTPSHQVTQMGQEVILRCVPISNHLYFYWYRQILGQKVEFLVSFYNNEISEKSEIFDDQFSVERPDGSNFTLKIRSTKLEDSAMYFCASSVQENTIYFGEGSWLTVV.